These 28 T cell receptor beta chains originate from one sample sequenced in a study of T cell changes during pregnancy in multiple sclerosis. The data were produced by immunoSEQ multiplex PCR, yet TCRdb's version contains in-frame clones alone and is incomplete. The sample lists tens of thousands of clones; 92% were seen once. The sequencing used CD4+ T cells from peripheral blood mononuclear cells, collected after pregnancy. Receptor source: a female donor in good health, enrolled as a control in a pregnancy study.

This clone was seen a few times. V usage is TRBV7-9 and J usage is TRBJ1-2; D unclear. Per the germline V gene, CDR1 is SEHNR and CDR2 is FQNEAQ (reference sequence). This CDR3 spans 13 amino acids. The V and J ends lost 5 bases and 7 bases respectively, with 14 bases between them. The CDR3: CASSPAVVGGYTF. For the CDR3, the DNA is TGTGCCAGCAGCCCCGCGGTGGTTGGTGGCTACACCTTC.

The rearrangement joins TRBV6-5 to TRBJ1-5, with TRBD1 as a possible D gene (6 bases). The CDR3 is 14 residues long. Germline CDR1 is MNHEY and CDR2 is SVGAGI. V was trimmed by 7 bases and J by 7 bases, leaving 17 bases between them. CDR3 region: CASKGGGGRQPQHF. The CDR3 DNA sequence: TGTGCCAGCAAGGGAGGGGGGGGTCGGCAGCCCCAGCATTTT.

In this sample, this clone turned up once. CDR3 in amino acids: CAWSPRTNQPQHF. The DNA of the CDR3 is TGTGCCTGGAGTCCTCGGACTAATCAGCCCCAGCATTTT. J is TRBJ1-5 and V is TRBV30; D uncertain. This CDR3 is 13 amino acids long. The ends were cut back, 2 bases at V and 4 bases at J, with 9 bases in the middle. Germline CDR1 reads GTSNPN; CDR2 reads SVGIG (reference sequence).

The V and J genes are TRBV28 and TRBJ2-1; 9 nucleotides line up with TRBD2. Germline CDR1 is MDHEN and CDR2 is SYDVKM. With 3 bases clipped from V and 9 bases from J, the junction kept 12 bases outside the gene matches. This CDR3 is built from 16 residues. CDR3 sequence reads: CASSLGGGASYGEQFF. Written as DNA, the CDR3 is TGTGCCAGCAGTTTGGGCGGGGGGGCGTCATACGGTGAGCAGTTCTTC.

The chain recombines TRBV28 with TRBJ1-5, with D unresolved. Trimming shortened V by 5 bases and J by 2 bases, and 10 bases separated the two germline ends. The CDR3 is 14 residues long. The germline V gene encodes CDR1 MDHEN and CDR2 SYDVKM. The CDR3 protein is CASSAHSGNQPQHF. The CDR3 DNA reads as TGTGCCAGCAGTGCCCATAGTGGCAATCAGCCCCAGCATTTT.

The chain has TRBV5-1 and TRBJ2-7; a possible D gene is TRBD2 (6 bases). Deletions cut 4 bases from V and 6 bases from J, with 8 bases between. This CDR3 has 11 residues. Germline V gene data show CDR1 as SGHRS and CDR2 as YFSETQ. The CDR3, as DNA: TGCGCCAGCAGCCAGGGACTCGAGCAGTACTTC. This translates into CASSQGLEQYF.

This clone was counted a few times. The V gene is TRBV11-3, the J gene TRBJ1-2; D is possibly TRBD1 (6 bases). The germline V and J ends were trimmed by 5 bases and 6 bases, with 13 bases remaining between them. This CDR3 region has 13 residues. Germline CDR1 reads SGHNT; CDR2 reads YENEEA. The CDR3 sequence: CASSATGMDGYTF. CDR3 sequence (DNA): TGTGCCAGCAGCGCCACAGGGATGGATGGCTACACCTTC.

The chain combines TRBV14 with TRBJ2-7; 10 bases are shared with TRBD1. Germline lookup yields CDR1 SGHDN and CDR2 FVKESK. The CDR3 length is 16 residues. Trimming cost V 0 bases and J 6 bases; bases outside gene matches: 8. The CDR3 reads CASSQERGQGSREQYF. The DNA for the CDR3 is TGTGCCAGCAGCCAAGAAAGGGGACAGGGGTCTCGCGAGCAGTACTTC.

The J gene is TRBJ2-3, the V gene TRBV7-9; maybe TRBD2 (5 bases). There are 16 residues in the CDR3. Germline values: CDR1 SEHNR, CDR2 FQNEAQ (reference sequence). V was clipped by 1 base and J by 3 bases, with 14 bases between them. The CDR3 is CASSLGGSVGTDTQYF. CDR3 nucleotide sequence: TGTGCCAGCAGCTTAGGAGGTAGCGTGGGGACAGATACGCAGTATTTT.

This chain uses TRBV6-1 with TRBJ2-7, with D tentatively TRBD2 (6 bases). The CDR3 is 16 amino acids. CDR1 and CDR2 from the germline V gene are MNHNS and SASEGT. Trimming stripped 4 bases from V and 4 bases from J, with 20 bases between. This CDR3 reads CASSVGTWVSGYEQYF. CDR3 DNA: TGTGCCAGCAGTGTTGGGACTTGGGTCAGCGGTTACGAGCAGTACTTC.

The chain uses TRBV7-6 and TRBJ1-2; perhaps TRBD1 as D (6 bases). CDR1 is SGHVS and CDR2 is FNYEAQ in the germline V gene. The length of the CDR3 is 17 residues. V was shortened by 3 bases and J by 4 bases, with 21 bases between the two germline ends. The CDR3 reads CASSLSARQDFGYGYTF. CDR3 DNA: TGTGCCAGCAGCTTGAGTGCGCGACAGGATTTTGGCTATGGCTACACCTTC.

This chain joins TRBV18 and TRBJ1-3; no reliable D call. Trimming took off 2 bases at V and 1 base at J, with 6 bases between the two ends. The germline gives CDR1 KGHSH, CDR2 LQKENI. CDR3 size: 14 residues. Written as DNA, the CDR3 is TGTGCCAGCTCACCATCAGGTTCTGGAAACACCATATATTTT. This translates into CASSPSGSGNTIYF.

The V gene is TRBV28, the J gene TRBJ1-2; no firm D call. Germline V gives CDR1 MDHEN, CDR2 SYDVKM. Trimming cost V 7 bases and J 8 bases, with 17 bases left between them. The CDR3 runs 13 residues. CDR3 sequence reads: CASTSSGVRGYTF. CDR3 in DNA: TGTGCCAGCACCTCCAGCGGGGTGCGGGGCTACACCTTC.

A few counts support this clone. V usage is TRBV6-6 and J usage is TRBJ2-2; D may be TRBD2 (6 bases). The CDR3 spans 13 residues. V was trimmed by 7 bases and J by 5 bases, leaving 11 bases between them. CDR1 is MNHNY and CDR2 is SVGAGI in the germline V gene (reference sequence). The CDR3 coding sequence is TGTGCCAGCAAAGGGACTGAAACCGGGGAGCTGTTTTTT. Translation: CASKGTETGELFF.

CDR3 in DNA: TGTGCCAGCAGTTATGCGCCCAACACTGAAGCTTTCTTT. This translates into CASSYAPNTEAFF. The chain uses TRBV6-6 and TRBJ1-1, with D uncertain. V was clipped by 3 bases and J by 2 bases, with 7 bases between them. CDR1 MNHNY and CDR2 SVGAGI come from the germline V gene (reference sequence). This CDR3 comprises 13 residues.

The chain combines TRBV7-8 with TRBJ2-2; 10 bases agree with TRBD2. Germline lookup yields CDR1 SGHVS and CDR2 FQNEAQ. The CDR3 has 17 residues. V lost 4 bases to trimming and J lost 1 base; unmatched junction nucleotides: 6. CDR3: CASSSPGLAKNTGELFF. For the CDR3, the DNA is TGTGCCAGCAGCTCCCCGGGACTAGCGAAGAACACCGGGGAGCTGTTTTTT.

A few counts support this clone. This rearrangement joins TRBV7-2 to TRBJ1-4; D uncertain. V lost 0 bases and J lost 7, with 9 bases in between. The CDR3 is 14 residues long. CDR1 is SGHTA, CDR2 FQGNSA, per germline. In nucleotides, the CDR3 is TGTGCCAGCAGCTTAGCGCCCGGTGGTGAAAAACTGTTTTTT. This sequence encodes CASSLAPGGEKLFF.

The CDR3 here is CASSLDLGDHNEQFF. The CDR3 bases are TGTGCCAGCAGCTTAGATCTAGGAGACCACAATGAGCAGTTCTTC. The chain carries TRBV11-2 and TRBJ2-1; no clear D. The length of the CDR3 is 15 residues. Trimming cost V 0 bases and J 5 bases, with 11 bases left between them. CDR1 is SGHAT, CDR2 FQNNGV, per germline.

The V call is TRBV7-9, the J call TRBJ1-2; D is unclear. Germline V gene lookup returns CDR1 SEHNR and CDR2 FQNEAQ (reference sequence). The V and J ends lost 5 bases and 3 bases respectively, with 7 bases between them. This CDR3 region has 12 residues. CDR3 sequence (DNA): TGTGCCAGCAGCGATACGGACTATGGCTACACCTTC. Translation: CASSDTDYGYTF.

This rearrangement joins TRBV5-6 to TRBJ1-1; perhaps TRBD1 as D (5 bases). The CDR3 covers 15 residues. Germline CDR1 and CDR2: SGHDT and YYEEEE. V was trimmed by 1 base and J by 0 bases, leaving 10 bases between them. The CDR3 DNA sequence: TGTGCCAGCAGCTTGAGGCAGGGTATGAACACTGAAGCTTTCTTT. Translated: CASSLRQGMNTEAFF.

The rearrangement uses TRBV4-3 and TRBJ1-1; unclear D gene. V was clipped by 0 bases and J by 0 bases, with 8 bases between them. Germline V CDR1 and CDR2: LGHNA, YSLEER. This CDR3 spans 15 amino acids. The CDR3 is CASSQDSRLNTEAFF. Here the CDR3 DNA reads TGCGCCAGCAGCCAAGATTCACGGTTGAACACTGAAGCTTTCTTT.

The chain recombines TRBV30 with TRBJ1-4; D is uncertain. Trimming left V 3 bases short and J 3 bases short, with 8 bases between. CDR3 length: 13 residues. CDR1 GTSNPN and CDR2 SVGIG come from the germline V gene (reference sequence). The CDR3 is CAWRPGANEKLFF. The CDR3 DNA reads as TGTGCCTGGAGACCCGGGGCTAATGAAAAACTGTTTTTT.

The J gene is TRBJ1-4, the V gene TRBV7-9, with D possibly being TRBD1 (5 bases). CDR1 and CDR2 from the germline V gene are SEHNR and FQNEAQ (reference sequence). The CDR3 length is 14 residues. The germline V and J ends were trimmed by 1 base and 5 bases, with 8 bases remaining between them. The CDR3 region is CASSLVGGNEKLFF. CDR3 coding DNA: TGTGCCAGCAGCTTAGTTGGGGGGAATGAAAAACTGTTTTTT.

The chain employs TRBV11-2 and TRBJ2-5; 11 positions match TRBD2. From germline, CDR1 is SGHAT and CDR2 FQNNGV. J was trimmed by 1 base and V by 1 base; bases with no gene match: 5. This CDR3 is built from 17 residues. CDR3 DNA: TGTGCCAGCAGCTTAGTGGCCCTAGCGGGGGGCCAAGAGACCCAGTACTTC. Encoded protein: CASSLVALAGGQETQYF.

The V gene is TRBV4-3, the J gene TRBJ1-6, with no clear D. This CDR3 has 18 amino acids. V was shortened by 0 bases and J by 0 bases, with 12 bases between the two germline ends. Per germline, CDR1 LGHNA and CDR2 YSLEER. The CDR3 spells CASSQELWASSYNSPLHF. The CDR3 nucleotides read TGCGCCAGCAGCCAAGAGTTATGGGCGAGCTCCTATAATTCACCCCTCCACTTT.

This chain connects TRBV27 to TRBJ2-4; tentative D call: TRBD1 (6 bases). This CDR3 contains 14 residues. V lost 7 bases, J lost 6 bases, and 16 bases lay in between. Germline V gives CDR1 MNHEY, CDR2 SMNVEV (reference sequence). The CDR3 region has the DNA TGTGCCAGCAAGTGGGCAGGGGCGTTAAACATTCAGTACTTC. It yields the protein CASKWAGALNIQYF.

The gene calls are TRBV5-4 and TRBJ1-2; 7 nucleotides align to TRBD1. This CDR3 contains 15 residues. Germline V gene lookup returns CDR1 SGHNT and CDR2 YYREEE (reference sequence). With 4 bases clipped from V and 0 bases from J, the junction kept 6 bases outside the gene matches. The CDR3 DNA sequence: TGTGCCAGCAGCCCAGGGACAGTCTCTAACTATGGCTACACCTTC. This gives the protein CASSPGTVSNYGYTF.

The V call is TRBV7-9, the J call TRBJ1-2; TRBD1 is a possible D gene (5 bases). CDR3 size: 15 residues. V lost 4 bases, J lost 3 bases, and 15 bases lay in between. CDR1 is SEHNR and CDR2 is FQNEAQ in the germline V gene (reference sequence). The CDR3 nucleotides are TGTGCCAGCAGCTCCGGGCAGGGAAGCGACTATGGCTACACCTTC. This codes for CASSSGQGSDYGYTF. The full variable domain, with the rest looked up from reference TRBV7-9 and TRBJ1-2, is DTGVSQNPRHKITKRGQNVTFRCDPISEHNRLYWYRQTLGQGPEFLTYFQNEAQLEKSRLLSDRFSAERPKGSFSTLEIQRTEQGDSAMYLCASSSGQGSDYGYTFGSGTRLTVV.